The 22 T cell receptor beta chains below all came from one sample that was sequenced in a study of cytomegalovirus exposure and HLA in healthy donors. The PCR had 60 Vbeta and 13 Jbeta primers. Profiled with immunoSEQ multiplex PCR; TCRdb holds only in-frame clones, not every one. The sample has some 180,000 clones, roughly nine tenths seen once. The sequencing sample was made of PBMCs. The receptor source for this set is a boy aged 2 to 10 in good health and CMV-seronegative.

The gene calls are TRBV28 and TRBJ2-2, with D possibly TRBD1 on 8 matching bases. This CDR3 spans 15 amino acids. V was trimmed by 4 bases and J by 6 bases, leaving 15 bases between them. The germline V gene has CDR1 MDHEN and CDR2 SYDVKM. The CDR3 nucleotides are TGTGCCAGCAGTTATCACAGGGGGGGGGCCGGGGAGCTGTTTTTT. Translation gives CASSYHRGGAGELFF.

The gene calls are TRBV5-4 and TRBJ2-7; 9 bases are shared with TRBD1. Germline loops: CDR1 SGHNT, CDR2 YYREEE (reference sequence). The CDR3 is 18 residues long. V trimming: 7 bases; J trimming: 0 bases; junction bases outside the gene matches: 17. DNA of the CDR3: TGTGCCAGCGGATTAGGGACAGGGTCCGCCCGATTCTCCTACGAGCAGTACTTC. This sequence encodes CASGLGTGSARFSYEQYF.

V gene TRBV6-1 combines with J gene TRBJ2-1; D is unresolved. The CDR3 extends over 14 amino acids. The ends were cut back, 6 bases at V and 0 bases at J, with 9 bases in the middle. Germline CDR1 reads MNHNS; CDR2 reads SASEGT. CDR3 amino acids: CASRALPSYNEQFF. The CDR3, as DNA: TGTGCCAGCAGGGCCCTCCCCTCCTACAATGAGCAGTTCTTC.

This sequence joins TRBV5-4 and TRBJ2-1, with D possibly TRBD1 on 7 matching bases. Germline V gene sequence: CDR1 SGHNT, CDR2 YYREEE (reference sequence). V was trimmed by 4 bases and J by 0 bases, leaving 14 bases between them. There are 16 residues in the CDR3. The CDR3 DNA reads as TGTGCCAGCAGCGCGGGACAGTCAGGCTCCTACAATGAGCAGTTCTTC. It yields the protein CASSAGQSGSYNEQFF.

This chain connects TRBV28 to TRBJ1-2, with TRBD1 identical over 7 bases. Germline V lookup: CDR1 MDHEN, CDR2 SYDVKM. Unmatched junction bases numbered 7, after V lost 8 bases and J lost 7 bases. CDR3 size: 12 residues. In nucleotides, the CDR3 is TGTGCCAGCGAGGACAGGAAGATTGGCTACACCTTC. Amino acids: CASEDRKIGYTF.

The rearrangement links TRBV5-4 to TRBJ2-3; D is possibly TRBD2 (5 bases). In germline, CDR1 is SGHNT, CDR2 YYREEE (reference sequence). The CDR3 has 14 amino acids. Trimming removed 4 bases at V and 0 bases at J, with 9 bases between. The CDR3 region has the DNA TGTGCCAGCAGCCCTGCGGGCAGCACAGATACGCAGTATTTT. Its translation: CASSPAGSTDTQYF.

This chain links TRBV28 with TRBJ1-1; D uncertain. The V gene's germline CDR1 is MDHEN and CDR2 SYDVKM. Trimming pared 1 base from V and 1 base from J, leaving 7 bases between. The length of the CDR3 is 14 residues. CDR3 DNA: TGTGCCAGCAGTTTATTCAGGCGGAACACTGAAGCTTTCTTT. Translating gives CASSLFRRNTEAFF.

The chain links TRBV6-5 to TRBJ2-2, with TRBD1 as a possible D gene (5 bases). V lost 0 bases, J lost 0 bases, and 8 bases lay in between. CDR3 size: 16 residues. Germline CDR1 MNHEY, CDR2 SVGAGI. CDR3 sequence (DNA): TGTGCCAGCAGTTACTCGCCAGGGACGAACACCGGGGAGCTGTTTTTT. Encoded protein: CASSYSPGTNTGELFF.

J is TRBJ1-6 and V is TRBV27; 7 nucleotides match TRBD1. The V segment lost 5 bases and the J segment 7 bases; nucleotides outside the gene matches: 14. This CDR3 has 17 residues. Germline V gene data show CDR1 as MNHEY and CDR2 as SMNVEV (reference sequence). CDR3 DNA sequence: TGTGCCAGCAGTCTATACTCCAGACAGGGCGGAAATTCACCCCTCCACTTT. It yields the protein CASSLYSRQGGNSPLHF.

This CDR3 reads CASSNPPPGQYF. CDR3 in DNA: TGTGCCAGCAGCAATCCCCCCCCCGGGCAGTACTTC. The chain uses TRBV2 and TRBJ2-7; no firm D call. CDR1 SNHLY and CDR2 FYNNEI come from the germline V gene. V lost 6 bases to trimming and J lost 9 bases, with 15 bases between them. The CDR3 sequence is 12 residues long. Full variable domain (rest looked up from reference TRBV2 and TRBJ2-7): EPEVTQTPSHQVTQMGQEVILRCVPISNHLYFYWYRQILGQKVEFLVSFYNNEISEKSEIFDDQFSVERPDGSNFTLKIRSTKLEDSAMYFCASSNPPPGQYFGPGTRLTVT.

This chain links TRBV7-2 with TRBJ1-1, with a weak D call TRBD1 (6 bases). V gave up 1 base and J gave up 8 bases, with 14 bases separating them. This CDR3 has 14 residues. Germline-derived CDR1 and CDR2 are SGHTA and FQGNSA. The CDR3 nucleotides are TGTGCCAGCAGCTTAGGTATTGGGGGCTCCGAAGCTTTCTTT. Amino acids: CASSLGIGGSEAFF.

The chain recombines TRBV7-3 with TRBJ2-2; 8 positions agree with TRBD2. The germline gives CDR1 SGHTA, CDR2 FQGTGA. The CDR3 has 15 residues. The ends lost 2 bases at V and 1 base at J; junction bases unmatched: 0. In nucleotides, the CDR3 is TGTGCCAGCAGCTTACGGGGGGGGAACACCGGGGAGCTGTTTTTT. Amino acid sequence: CASSLRGGNTGELFF.

CDR3 in amino acids: CAGQTGTGQNTQYF. The CDR3 DNA reads TGTGCCGGGCAGACCGGGACAGGGCAGAATACGCAGTATTTT. V usage is TRBV2 and J usage is TRBJ2-3; 9 bases map to TRBD1. CDR1 and CDR2 from the germline V gene are SNHLY and FYNNEI. Trimming removed 11 bases from V and 7 bases from J; junction bases left unmatched: 13. This CDR3 spans 14 amino acids.

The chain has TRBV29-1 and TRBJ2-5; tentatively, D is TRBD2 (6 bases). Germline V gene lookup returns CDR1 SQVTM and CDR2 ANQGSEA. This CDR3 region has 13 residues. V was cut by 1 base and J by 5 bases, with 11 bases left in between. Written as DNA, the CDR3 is TGCAGCGTTGAAGGGGAGGCACGTGAGACCCAGTACTTC. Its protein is CSVEGEARETQYF.

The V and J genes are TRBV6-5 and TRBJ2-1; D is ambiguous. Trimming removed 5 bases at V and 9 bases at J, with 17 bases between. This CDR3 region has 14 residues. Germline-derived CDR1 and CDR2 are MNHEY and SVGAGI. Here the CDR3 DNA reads TGTGCCAGCAGTGTACTACCCACCAATATTGAGCAGTTCTTC. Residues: CASSVLPTNIEQFF.

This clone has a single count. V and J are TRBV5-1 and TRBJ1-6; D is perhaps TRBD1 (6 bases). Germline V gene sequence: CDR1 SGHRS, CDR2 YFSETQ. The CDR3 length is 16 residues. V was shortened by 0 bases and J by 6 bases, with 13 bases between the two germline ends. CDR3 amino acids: CASSLEWGQVNSPLHF. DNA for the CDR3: TGCGCCAGCAGCTTGGAATGGGGACAAGTTAATTCACCCCTCCACTTT. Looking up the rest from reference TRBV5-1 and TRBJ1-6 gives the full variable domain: KAGVTQTPRYLIKTRGQQVTLSCSPISGHRSVSWYQQTPGQGLQFLFEYFSETQRNKGNFPGRFSGRQFSNSRSEMNVSTLELGDSALYLCASSLEWGQVNSPLHFGNGTRLTVT.

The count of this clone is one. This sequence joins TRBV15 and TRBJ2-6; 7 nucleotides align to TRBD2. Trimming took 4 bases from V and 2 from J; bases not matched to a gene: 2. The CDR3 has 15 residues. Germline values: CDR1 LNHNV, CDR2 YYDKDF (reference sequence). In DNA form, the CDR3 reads TGTGCCACCAGCACGGGGGGTGCTGGGGCCAACGTCCTGACTTTC. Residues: CATSTGGAGANVLTF.

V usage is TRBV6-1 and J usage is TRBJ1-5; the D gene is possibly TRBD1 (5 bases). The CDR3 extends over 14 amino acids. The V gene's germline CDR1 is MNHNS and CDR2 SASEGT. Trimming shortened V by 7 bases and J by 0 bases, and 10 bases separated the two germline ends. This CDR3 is CASISRVSNQPQHF. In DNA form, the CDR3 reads TGTGCCAGCATCAGCAGGGTTAGCAATCAGCCCCAGCATTTT.

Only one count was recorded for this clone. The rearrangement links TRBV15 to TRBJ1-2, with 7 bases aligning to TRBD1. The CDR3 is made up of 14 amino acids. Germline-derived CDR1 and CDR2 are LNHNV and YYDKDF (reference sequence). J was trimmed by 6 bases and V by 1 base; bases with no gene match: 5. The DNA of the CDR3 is TGTGCCACCAGCAGAGTCGACAGGGACGATGGCTACACCTTC. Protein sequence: CATSRVDRDDGYTF.

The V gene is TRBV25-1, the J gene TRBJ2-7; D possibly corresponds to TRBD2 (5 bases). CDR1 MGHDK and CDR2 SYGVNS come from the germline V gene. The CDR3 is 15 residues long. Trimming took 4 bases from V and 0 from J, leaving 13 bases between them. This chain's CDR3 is CASSVNRGFSYEQYF. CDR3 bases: TGTGCCAGCAGTGTGAATCGGGGATTCTCCTACGAGCAGTACTTC.

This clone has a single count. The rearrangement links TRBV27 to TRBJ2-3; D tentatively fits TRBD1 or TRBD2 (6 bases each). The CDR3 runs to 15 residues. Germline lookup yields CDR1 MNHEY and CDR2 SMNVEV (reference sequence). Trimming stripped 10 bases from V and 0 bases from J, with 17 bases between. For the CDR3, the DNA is TGTGCCACCCGATTATCGGGGGCGAGCACAGATACGCAGTATTTT. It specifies CATRLSGASTDTQYF.

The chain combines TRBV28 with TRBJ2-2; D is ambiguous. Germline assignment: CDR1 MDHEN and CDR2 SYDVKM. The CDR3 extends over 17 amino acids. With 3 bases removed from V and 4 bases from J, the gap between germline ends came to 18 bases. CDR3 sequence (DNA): TGTGCCAGCAGTTTGCGTATCGGAAGGAGTCGCACCGGGGAGCTGTTTTTT. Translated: CASSLRIGRSRTGELFF.